This T cell receptor (beta chain) derives from a study of cytomegalovirus exposure and HLA in healthy donors (dated by TCRdb to 2016 to 2017). As for the study more broadly: In an earlier analysis of some 550 of the donors, approximately 300 Gb of sequence data and 100 million or so unique TCR beta sequences from roughly 190 million T cells were reported. An early release covering roughly 640 HLA-typed donors comprised 250 to 350 gigabases of sequencing data and tens of millions of unique TCR sequences. Of the 398 genotyped donors, roughly 80% fell in the genetic ancestry cluster associated with self-reported Caucasian donors. The aim of the study was to test whether cataloging public T cell receptors could identify signatures of past pathogen exposure. The study profiled the T cell repertoires of hundreds of subjects by immunosequencing and related them to cytomegalovirus serostatus. Besides the first cohort of more than 650 subjects, a separate validation cohort made up of over 100 different subjects was used. High-throughput TCR immunosequencing, statistical association of individual TCRs with disease status, and machine learning were combined to predict cytomegalovirus infection status. To study patterns of TCR occurrence, a later analysis re-analyzed previously published TCR beta repertoires from around 700 donors and added high-resolution HLA genotyping. Rather than drawing on any new phenotypic data, the later analysis identified candidate immune exposures from TCR beta sequences and the way those sequences occurred across donors. An earlier analysis of several hundred of the donors used high-throughput TCR beta sequencing to judge whether each TCR beta V gene segment behaved as functional or pseudogenic. Donor age, sex, ethnicity and CMV serostatus were compiled together with the repertoire data. Genome-wide SNP genotypes for about three fifths of the roughly 670 donors were used in a later genetic analysis, which treated that subset as a discovery cohort. Every discovery cohort repertoire had been produced on one sequencing platform. Both class I and class II loci were covered by HLA typing, at four-digit resolution. Typing coverage differed by locus: A, B, C, DRB1 and DQB1 were typed in roughly 629-630 donors, DQA1 in about 560, DPA1 in 606, and DPB1 in about 450. Roughly five DR-DQ haplotypes were handled as single units for association and clustering, since linkage in the cohort was strong. On average, around 240,000 unique TCR beta nucleotide sequences were sequenced per donor among 398 genotyped donors of the cohort, with approximately 18% of those sequences being non-productive. The paper as a whole reports these results and caveats: Cytomegalovirus status was reported to be diagnosed by the classifier with high specificity and sensitivity in both the original and validation cohorts. Strong co-occurrence of HLA alleles, especially DR and DQ, made assigning TCR associations to individual alleles difficult. In a later analysis, the rate of TCR association differed among HLA loci, with DRB1 alleles having the most associated TCRs and HLA-C alleles having the fewest. A further reported finding was that TCR beta sequences accurately predicted the HLA-A and HLA-B alleles for most subjects in the first cohort. The earlier analysis of nearly 600 of the donors excluded some 15 rarely observed V segments, including chromosome 9 orphons, because counts were too low. A few of the identified cytomegalovirus-associated TCR beta chains were confirmed in vitro to be specific for cytomegalovirus antigens. Most TCR sequences were seen in very few donors, while some public TCRs were found in many individuals. In a later analysis, HLA-associated TCR beta chains were found to be more clonally expanded and to have lower generation probabilities than equally common non-associated chains. According to a later genetic analysis, donors in an Asian-associated ancestry cluster had fewer N-insertions in productive TCRs than the approximately 690-donor mean. This cohort had only TCR beta chains sequenced, and the lack of alpha or paired-chain data limited which features could be detected. The authors suggested that the approach could potentially be generalized to other disease states and immunological phenotypes. Correlated functional status among segregating V segments might reflect linkage disequilibrium, but an unknown experimental factor could not be ruled out. Because the 87-base-pair reads could not distinguish some IMGT-functional V segments, including TRBV6-2 and TRBV6-3, those segments were excluded. Because HLA typing was unavailable for some donors at each locus, only the typed subset was used in association tests. Specific HLA alleles were associated with over 15,000 TCR beta sequences at a false discovery rate of 0.05 in a later analysis. An association between a missense DCLRE1C variant and V-gene and J-gene trimming of TCR beta chains was found in a later genetic analysis and replicated in an independent cohort. CMV serostatus was the only immune exposure information available for the cohort. The sequencing pipeline was judged likely to have produced a cluster of highly shared sequence variants as a technical artifact. In a later analysis, most CMV-associated TCR beta chains were found to appear HLA-restricted, with HLA associations seemingly driven largely by CMV exposure. In an earlier analysis of 450 to 750 of the donors, most TCR beta V segments appeared in productive rearrangements about 87% or about 30% of the time, broadly matching IMGT annotations. A total of 164 TCR beta chains were listed by the study as associated with cytomegalovirus. According to a later analysis, parvovirus B19, influenza, CMV and Epstein-Barr virus appeared linked to several top co-occurrence clusters. The presence/absence analyses assumed that sequencing depth was roughly uniform across donors, and that assumption may not be true.

In total, around 600 healthy bone marrow donors made up the cohort. At the time of sampling, every cohort member was nominally healthy, though immune exposures that went unrecorded were likely present. The donor was CMV seropositive and belonged to the group of 250 to 350 seropositive cohort members. Each donor provided a peripheral blood sample, and peripheral blood mononuclear cells were used for TCR beta sequencing. The Qiagen DNeasy Blood Extraction Kit was used to extract genomic DNA from the blood cell samples. From cysteine to phenylalanine, the CDR3 is 15 amino acids long. Only the CDR3 DNA is retained, 45 bases long and in frame from the first base. Looking up the germline V gene (reference sequence) yields CDR1 SEHNR and CDR2 FQNEAQ. V loses 4 bases at its end and J loses 8 bases; junction bases beyond the gene matches: 11. As to this clone: The antigen this receptor binds is unknown. Per-nucleotide qualities are absent, and no much larger clonotype sits a single base away.

The method was the immunoSEQ multiplex PCR assay. A mixture of 60 forward primers for TCR Vbeta segments and 13 reverse primers for TCR Jbeta segments was used in the multiplex PCR. The CDR3 region of rearranged TCR beta genes was amplified from genomic DNA by a multiplex PCR assay. The amplified TCR beta libraries were sequenced on the Illumina HiSeq System as 87-base-pair reads. In the paper's pipeline: In a later analysis, 80 million or so unique TCR beta chains were counted across the 666 repertoires, and approximately 11 million of these chains were shared by at least two donors. To remove PCR and sequencing errors, raw reads were error-corrected and collapsed into unique sequences using a nearest-neighbor algorithm that merged closely related sequences. V, D and J gene segments were assigned by aligning CDR3 sequences to IMGT reference sequences. For a sequence to be retained, a match of at least six nucleotides to both a V gene segment and a J gene segment was required. A rearrangement counted as productive if the CDR3 had no stop codons and remained in frame with V and J, and every other rearrangement counted as non-productive. CDR3 was defined according to IMGT convention as the region running from the second conserved V-encoded cysteine to the conserved J-encoded phenylalanine. Sequences without an unambiguous match to a single V gene segment were excluded from the earlier analysis of about 630 of the donors. In an earlier analysis of several hundred of the donors, V segments were called functional above 56.7% productive rearrangements and were called segregating when the between-donor standard deviation exceeded 5%. A statistical classification framework was built for diagnosing cytomegalovirus status from the catalog of TCR beta chain sequences. V and J gene assignment, in a later analysis, came from comparing TCR nucleotide sequences with IMGT/GENE-DB human TR gene sequences. Using the TCRdist pipeline, a later analysis assigned CDR3 sequences along with most-parsimonious VDJ recombination scenarios. In a later analysis, every TCR beta chain was defined by the combination of its CDR3 amino acid sequence and its V-gene family, and reads without a unique V-gene family were dropped. To address suspected cross-contamination and a sequencing artifact, a later analysis removed over 500 highly shared, low-generation-probability nucleotide sequences. A later analysis calculated a clonal expansion index for each public chain from normalized within-repertoire ranks of inferred template counts. In a later analysis, generation probabilities were computed with a VDJ recombination model fitted to out-of-frame rearrangements, and the resulting probabilities were checked against IGoR. In a later analysis, TCR-TCR, TCR-HLA and TCR-CMV co-occurrence was scored with hypergeometric tests, and a repertoire-size bias correction was applied to TCR pairs. To estimate false discovery rates, a later analysis permuted the HLA or CMV assignments 20 times. In a later analysis, co-occurring TCRs were grouped using DBSCAN, and TCRdist sequence similarity was added for clustering within HLA-allele-positive subsets. Repertoires with fewer than 30,000 or more than 120,000 public chains were left out of co-occurrence clustering, as were five repertoires with anomalous nucleotide sharing. Drawn from immuneACCESS, this table holds only the in-frame rearrangements with V and J called that TCRdb kept. Clones are partly lost; checked studies trace under half to an unresolved V gene and leave the rest unexplained. V, J and clone size are those of that table, while D and trimming were read from the DNA. Across this sample there are some 200,000 clones, with roughly 79% seen only once. The ten largest clones represent around 1.9% of the sample.

Specimen: PBMCs. Recombination joined TRBV7-9 with TRBJ1-2; the central 9 bases match TRBD1. This clonotype originated in a woman aged 25 to 39 in good health and CMV-seropositive. The CDR3 region reads CASSSGQGFQSGYTF. DNA sequence: TGTGCCAGCAGCTCCGGACAGGGGTTTCAGTCGGGCTACACCTTC.